This record concerns one TCR beta chain sequence. Its antigen is not known. From germline, CDR1 is MNHEY and CDR2 SMNVEV (reference sequence). CDR3 size: 16 residues. V lost 0 bases, J lost 1 base, and 3 bases stayed unmatched. This sample was taken from a study of OX40 agonist ivuxolimab in advanced cancers. Study overall: Every 2 weeks, patients got intravenous ivuxolimab at one of six dose levels (0.01-10 mg/kg). Three patients got partial responses; one had hepatocellular carcinoma and two had cutaneous melanoma.

Assay used: immunoSEQ multiplex PCR; TCRdb lists only in-frame clones, some missing. The sample comprises about 32,000 clones, 84% of which are singletons, and around 21% rests with the top ten. Study-level results: At 0.1 to 3.0 mg/kg, clonal expansion of CD4+ and CD8+ blood T cells had occurred by week 6. Expanded clones tended on average to be more numerous among CD8+ T cells than CD4+.

V usage is TRBV27 and J usage is TRBJ2-3; 8 nucleotides agree with TRBD1. The sequencing here drew on CD4+ or CD8+ T cells sorted from blood, taken in a trial of the OX40 agonist ivuxolimab. The clonotype comes from an adult with an advanced solid tumor such as melanoma, head and neck, liver or kidney cancer. The CDR3 protein is CASSLSGQGGTDTQYF. The CDR3 DNA reads as TGTGCCAGCAGTTTATCTGGACAGGGCGGCACAGATACGCAGTATTTT.